These T cell receptor beta chains were read from a single sample in a study of OX40 agonist ivuxolimab in advanced cancers. Method: immunoSEQ multiplex PCR; TCRdb's copy keeps in-frame clones and lacks some. The data show 45,000 to 55,000 clones, around 84% seen once. Sequenced material: CD4+ or CD8+ T cells sorted from blood, taken in a trial of the OX40 agonist ivuxolimab. Receptors were obtained from an adult with an advanced solid tumor such as melanoma, head and neck, liver or kidney cancer. Each CDR3 is given with its conserved first and last residue. A D gene is named only where the DNA matches it firmly. The size entry is marked missing in some rows and otherwise reads once, few, many or a size class.

>.|TRBJ2-5|.|TRBV2
CASNRGRGETQYF
TGTGCCAGCAACCGCGGCAGAGGAGAGACCCAGTACTTC
>.|TRBJ2-1|.|TRBV13
CASSFLGNHEQFF
TGTGCCAGCAGCTTTCTGGGTAACCATGAGCAGTTCTTC
>.|TRBJ1-4|.|TRBV7-2
CASSLAPGYNEKLFF
TGTGCCAGCAGCTTAGCGCCAGGGTATAATGAAAAACTGTTTTTT
>.|TRBJ2-4|.|TRBV10-1
CASSTARDRNIQYF
TGCGCCAGCAGTACCGCCCGGGATAGAAACATTCAGTACTTC
>TRBD1|TRBJ1-5|.|TRBV6-6
CASSPHNRGEMPQHF
TGTGCCAGCAGTCCCCACAACAGGGGGGAGATGCCCCAGCATTTT
>.|TRBJ2-2|.|TRBV11-3
CASSLDPGLAGELFF
TGTGCCAGCAGCTTAGATCCGGGGCTGGCCGGGGAGCTGTTTTTT
>TRBD2|TRBJ2-5|once|TRBV5-1
CASSLEASGGRPETQYF
TGCGCCAGCAGCTTGGAGGCTAGCGGAGGTCGTCCAGAGACCCAGTACTTC
>.|TRBJ1-3|.|TRBV6-5
CASGLSSGNTIYF
TGTGCCAGCGGTCTTAGCTCTGGAAACACCATATATTTT
>.|TRBJ1-5|.|TRBV7-2
CASSSLHQPQHF
TGTGCCAGCAGCTCGTTACATCAGCCCCAGCATTTT
>TRBD1|TRBJ2-5|.|TRBV4-1
CASSQEKGQRKQETQYF
TGCGCCAGCAGCCAAGAGAAGGGACAGAGAAAACAAGAGACCCAGTACTTC
>.|TRBJ2-3|.|TRBV11-3
CASSLRQNTDTQYF
TGTGCCAGCAGCTTGCGGCAGAACACAGATACGCAGTATTTT
>TRBD2|TRBJ2-2|.|TRBV9
CASSVESSGRGNTGELFF
TGTGCCAGCAGCGTAGAGAGTAGCGGGAGAGGGAACACCGGGGAGCTGTTTTTT
>.|TRBJ2-6|.|TRBV28
CASSGGPGQGGANVLTF
TGTGCCAGCAGTGGAGGGCCCGGCCAGGGTGGGGCCAACGTCCTGACTTTC
>TRBD1|TRBJ2-1|.|TRBV5-4
CASSPRGTGGVEQFF
TGTGCCAGCAGCCCGAGGGGGACAGGGGGTGTTGAGCAGTTCTTC
>.|TRBJ2-7|.|TRBV5-1
CASSLGVSGEQYF
TGCGCCAGCAGCCTAGGAGTTTCAGGCGAGCAGTACTTC
>.|TRBJ2-3|.|TRBV5-4
CASSSQGGSTDTQYF
TGTGCCAGCAGTTCCCAAGGAGGGTCCACAGATACGCAGTATTTT
>TRBD1|TRBJ1-2|.|TRBV6-5
CASSLTGASNYGYTF
TGTGCCAGCAGTTTGACAGGGGCCTCCAACTATGGCTACACCTTC
>.|TRBJ2-2|.|TRBV5-4
CASSLGQGSNTGELFF
TGTGCCAGCAGCTTGGGGCAGGGATCCAACACCGGGGAGCTGTTTTTT
>.|TRBJ1-5|.|TRBV21-1
CARSKDSSRQPQHF
TGTGCCAGAAGCAAGGACAGCTCAAGGCAGCCCCAGCATTTT
>.|TRBJ1-1|.|TRBV5-1
CASSLGTVGRSTEAFF
TGCGCCAGCAGCTTGGGGACAGTAGGTCGGAGCACTGAAGCTTTCTTT
>.|TRBJ1-2|.|TRBV7-9
CASSLGGAANYGYTF
TGTGCCAGCAGTTTAGGCGGGGCGGCGAACTATGGCTACACCTTC
>.|TRBJ1-6|.|TRBV30
CAWKGRNPSPLHF
TGTGCCTGGAAGGGGCGAAATCCTTCACCCCTCCACTTT
>TRBD1|TRBJ2-5|medium-sized|TRBV5-1
CASSATGDMGETQYF
TGCGCCAGCAGCGCCACAGGGGACATGGGAGAGACCCAGTACTTC
>TRBD2|TRBJ2-5|.|TRBV6-1
CASQGLARETQYF
TGTGCCAGCCAAGGACTAGCCAGAGAGACCCAGTACTTC
>TRBD1|TRBJ1-1|.|TRBV28
CASSLGQGAAEAFF
TGTGCCAGCAGTTTAGGACAGGGGGCAGCTGAAGCTTTCTTT
>.|TRBJ2-7|.|TRBV28
CASSSSGADYEQYF
TGTGCCAGCAGTTCCTCCGGGGCAGACTACGAGCAGTACTTC
>.|TRBJ2-3|once|TRBV6-6
CASTKGPNTDTQYF
TGTGCCAGCACCAAGGGCCCCAATACAGATACGCAGTATTTT
>.|TRBJ2-7|.|TRBV7-6
CASSLYQGPYEQYF
TGTGCCAGCAGCTTATATCAGGGTCCCTACGAGCAGTACTTC
>.|TRBJ2-1|.|TRBV11-2
CASSLVGGEQFF
TGTGCCAGCAGCTTGGTAGGAGGTGAGCAGTTCTTC
>.|TRBJ1-1|once|TRBV27
CASSLGRQGYTEAFF
TGTGCCAGCAGTTTGGGCAGGCAGGGATACACTGAAGCTTTCTTT
>.|TRBJ2-5|.|TRBV28
CASSSGNNQETQYF
TGTGCCAGCAGTTCCGGAAATAATCAAGAGACCCAGTACTTC
>TRBD1|TRBJ2-5|.|TRBV9
CASSVYGTGGQTQYF
TGTGCCAGCAGCGTATACGGGACAGGGGGCCAGACCCAGTACTTC
>.|TRBJ2-2|.|TRBV2
CASSSVFPTTGELFF
TGTGCCAGCAGTTCTGTTTTTCCTACCACCGGGGAGCTGTTTTTT
>TRBD1|TRBJ1-2|medium-sized|TRBV11-2
CASSSYRGRLGGYTF
TGTGCCAGCAGCTCGTACAGGGGGCGCTTGGGTGGCTACACCTTC
>TRBD2|TRBJ2-1|.|TRBV5-4
CASSIGTSGSYNEQFF
TGTGCCAGCAGCATAGGGACTAGCGGGTCCTACAATGAGCAGTTCTTC
>.|TRBJ2-1|once|TRBV15
CATSRGGRSYNEQFF
TGTGCCACCAGCAGAGGTGGACGGTCCTACAATGAGCAGTTCTTC
>.|TRBJ2-1|.|TRBV6-1
CASTLPEDTYNEQFF
TGTGCCAGTACCCTACCAGAGGACACTTACAATGAGCAGTTCTTC
>.|TRBJ2-6|few|TRBV29-1
CSVEISGSGANVLTF
TGCAGCGTTGAGATAAGTGGTTCTGGGGCCAACGTCCTGACTTTC
>.|TRBJ1-5|.|TRBV10-2
CASSGGEGLQPQHF
TGCGCCAGCAGTGGTGGGGAGGGGCTCCAGCCCCAGCATTTT
>TRBD1|TRBJ1-1|.|TRBV5-1
CASSLEGGGFTEAFF
TGCGCCAGCAGCTTGGAAGGGGGCGGGTTCACTGAAGCTTTCTTT
>.|TRBJ2-7|.|TRBV19
CASSVGPTYEQYF
TGTGCCAGTAGTGTGGGCCCCACCTACGAGCAGTACTTC
>.|TRBJ1-1|.|TRBV15
CATSVNSLNTEAFF
TGTGCCACCAGCGTCAACAGCTTGAACACTGAAGCTTTCTTT
>.|TRBJ1-3|.|TRBV10-2
CASSDPGTGNTIYF
TGCGCCAGCAGTGACCCCGGGACAGGAAACACCATATATTTT
>.|TRBJ2-2|.|TRBV25-1
CASSELSGSTGELFF
TGTGCCAGCAGTGAATTATCCGGATCCACCGGGGAGCTGTTTTTT
>.|TRBJ2-3|.|TRBV27
CASGTQGAQDTQYF
TGTGCCAGCGGCACACAGGGTGCCCAAGATACGCAGTATTTT
>TRBD2|TRBJ2-1|few|TRBV5-5
CASTSLAGGSNEQFF
TGTGCCAGCACCTCTCTAGCGGGAGGGTCCAATGAGCAGTTCTTC
>.|TRBJ1-3|few|TRBV2
CASGTITGNTIYF
TGTGCCAGCGGGACTATTACTGGAAACACCATATATTTT
>TRBD1|TRBJ1-3|few|TRBV11-2
CASSGQGPGNTIYF
TGTGCCAGCAGCGGACAGGGGCCTGGAAACACCATATATTTT
>.|TRBJ2-3|few|TRBV19
CASSGGAPGTDTQYF
TGTGCCAGTAGTGGGGGCGCGCCGGGCACAGATACGCAGTATTTT
>.|TRBJ2-3|.|TRBV5-4
CASSGTRLGFSTDTQYF
TGTGCCAGCAGCGGGACGCGACTAGGTTTTAGCACAGATACGCAGTATTTT